Each of the 20 T cell receptor beta chains below was sequenced from the same sample in a study of cytomegalovirus exposure and HLA in healthy donors. The protocol was immunoSEQ multiplex PCR, while the TCRdb copy is restricted to in-frame clones and leaves out a portion. Found here are 120,000 to 150,000 clones, roughly nine tenths of them singletons; the top ten hold roughly 3%. The sample taken for sequencing was PBMCs. The receptors originated from a young man in good health and CMV-seronegative.

The J gene is TRBJ1-1, the V gene TRBV19; D is uncertain. V lost 7 bases, J lost 4 bases, and 10 bases lay in between. The length of the CDR3 is 12 residues. The germline V gene encodes CDR1 LNHDA and CDR2 SQIVND (reference sequence). CDR3: CASISGSTEAFF. The CDR3 nucleotides are TGTGCCAGTATCTCCGGGTCCACTGAAGCTTTCTTT.

The rearrangement joins TRBV2 to TRBJ2-3, with TRBD2 as a possible D gene (6 bases). Trimming took off 6 bases at V and 5 bases at J, with 21 bases between the two ends. The CDR3 sequence is 16 residues long. Germline V gene data show CDR1 as SNHLY and CDR2 as FYNNEI. The CDR3: CASRSTGTQGRDTQYF. CDR3 in DNA: TGTGCCAGCAGAAGCACCGGGACTCAGGGAAGAGATACGCAGTATTTT.

The chain is built from TRBV7-2 and TRBJ2-3; 9 positions agree with TRBD1. V was pared by 5 bases and J by 1 base, with 4 bases of the junction left unmatched. Per the germline V gene, CDR1 is SGHTA and CDR2 is FQGNSA. This CDR3 contains 15 residues. CDR3 coding DNA: TGTGCCAGCAGCCCCCGGGACAGGGGCACAGATACGCAGTATTTT. The encoded protein is CASSPRDRGTDTQYF. Full variable domain (outside the CDR3, taken from reference TRBV7-2 and TRBJ2-3): GAGVSQSPSNKVTEKGKDVELRCDPISGHTALYWYRQSLGQGLEFLIYFQGNSAPDKSGLPSDRFSAERTGGSVSTLTIQRTQQEDSAVYLCASSPRDRGTDTQYFGPGTRLTVL.

The rearrangement uses TRBV10-3 and TRBJ2-1, with TRBD1 as a possible D gene (5 bases). Germline CDR1 and CDR2: ENHRY and SYGVKD. This CDR3 contains 12 residues. Between the trimmed V and J ends, which lost 0 bases and 10 bases, there was a span of 7 bases. The CDR3, as DNA: TGTGCCATCAGTGAGTCTAGGGGCGAGCAGTTCTTC. Translated: CAISESRGEQFF.

This rearrangement joins TRBV6-5 to TRBJ2-7, with TRBD1 identical over 7 bases. CDR1 is MNHEY and CDR2 is SVGAGI in the germline V gene. V dropped 5 bases and J dropped 3; count of bases not matched to a gene: 10. The CDR3 contains 15 residues. CDR3 loop: CASSIKPGQLYEQYF. The CDR3 DNA sequence: TGTGCCAGCAGTATCAAACCGGGACAGCTCTACGAGCAGTACTTC.

This clone was counted a few times. V is TRBV7-8 and J is TRBJ1-5; D unresolved. The CDR3 is made up of 16 amino acids. Trimming stripped 5 bases from V and 3 bases from J, with 17 bases between. CDR1 and CDR2 (germline): SGHVS, FQNEAQ. The CDR3 loop is CASSRSRGGNNQPQHF. CDR3 coding DNA: TGTGCCAGCAGCCGCAGCCGAGGAGGAAACAATCAGCCCCAGCATTTT.

This clone was picked up one time. This rearrangement joins TRBV18 to TRBJ2-7, with a possible D match to TRBD1 (5 bases). This CDR3 spans 15 amino acids. V was pared by 3 bases and J by 0 bases, with 12 bases between. Per the germline V gene, CDR1 is KGHSH and CDR2 is LQKENI. The CDR3 DNA reads TGTGCCAGCTCACCTCGGACACAGAGCTCCTACGAGCAGTACTTC. This codes for CASSPRTQSSYEQYF.

This chain uses TRBV4-1 with TRBJ2-7; TRBD2 aligns across 16 bases. The CDR3 length is 18 residues. Losses at the gene ends were 1 base for V and 4 bases for J; bases not matched to a gene: 7. Germline-derived CDR1 and CDR2 are MGHRA and YSYEKL. CDR3 sequence reads: CASSQGRGLAGGPYEQYF. The CDR3 region has the DNA TGCGCCAGCAGCCAAGGACGGGGACTAGCGGGGGGGCCTTACGAGCAGTACTTC.

The V gene is TRBV30, the J gene TRBJ2-1; 8 bases agree with TRBD2. V lost 2 bases, J lost 3 bases, and 9 bases stayed unmatched. The CDR3 totals 16 residues. Germline V gene data show CDR1 as GTSNPN and CDR2 as SVGIG (reference sequence). CDR3 DNA sequence: TGTGCCTGGAGTTTGGGGGGTAGCGGGAACTACAATGAGCAGTTCTTC. As protein: CAWSLGGSGNYNEQFF.

V gene TRBV7-9 combines with J gene TRBJ1-1; no definite D call. Germline V gene sequence: CDR1 SEHNR, CDR2 FQNEAQ (reference sequence). Trimming removed 5 bases at V and 8 bases at J, with 9 bases between. This CDR3 region has 11 residues. CDR3 loop: CASSTPREAFF. Here the CDR3 DNA reads TGTGCCAGCAGCACCCCCCGGGAAGCTTTCTTT.

This chain links TRBV15 with TRBJ1-2; D is perhaps TRBD1 (6 bases). Germline V CDR1 and CDR2: LNHNV, YYDKDF (reference sequence). Trimming left V 6 bases short and J 0 bases short, with 11 bases between. The CDR3 length is 14 residues. The CDR3 loop is CATRGTLANYGYTF. The DNA of the CDR3 is TGTGCCACCAGGGGGACACTAGCTAACTATGGCTACACCTTC.

The chain carries TRBV28 and TRBJ1-1, with 8 bases fitting TRBD1. Trimming cost V 2 bases and J 3 bases; bases outside gene matches: 8. The V gene's germline CDR1 is MDHEN and CDR2 SYDVKM. The CDR3 length is 16 residues. The CDR3 DNA reads TGTGCCAGCAGTTTAATCAACAGGGGGGCGGACACTGAAGCTTTCTTT. Amino acid sequence: CASSLINRGADTEAFF.

The chain uses TRBV7-8 and TRBJ2-7; a weak D match, TRBD2 (6 bases). There are 16 residues in the CDR3. The germline gives CDR1 SGHVS, CDR2 FQNEAQ. The ends were cut back, 4 bases at V and 7 bases at J, with 23 bases in the middle. Here the CDR3 reads CASSSRRDTPRREQYF. In DNA, the CDR3 is TGTGCCAGCAGCTCGCGGCGGGATACGCCCCGGAGAGAGCAGTACTTC.

This chain links TRBV7-2 with TRBJ2-2, with 10 bases that match TRBD1. The germline V gene encodes CDR1 SGHTA and CDR2 FQGNSA. Trimming removed 4 bases from V and 4 bases from J; junction bases left unmatched: 6. The CDR3 sequence is 16 residues long. The CDR3 region has the DNA TGTGCCAGCAGCTGGGGACAGGGGATTCGCACCGGGGAGCTGTTTTTT. Protein: CASSWGQGIRTGELFF.

The rearrangement links TRBV5-1 to TRBJ1-3, with D uncertain. The CDR3 is 15 residues long. Germline assignment: CDR1 SGHRS and CDR2 YFSETQ. The V end was cut by 3 bases, the J end by 0 bases, with 10 bases between. CDR3 coding DNA: TGCGCCAGCAGCTCTGGCGGCCTCTCTGGAAACACCATATATTTT. As protein: CASSSGGLSGNTIYF.

V usage is TRBV9 and J usage is TRBJ2-5, with 8 bases that match TRBD2. CDR1 and CDR2 from the germline V gene are SGDLS and YYNGEE. The V segment lost 0 bases and the J segment 4 bases; nucleotides outside the gene matches: 2. CDR3 length: 14 amino acids. The chain's CDR3 is CASSVGLAIETQYF. For the CDR3, the DNA is TGTGCCAGCAGCGTAGGACTAGCGATAGAGACCCAGTACTTC.

This sequence joins TRBV25-1 and TRBJ2-5, with 11 nucleotides matching TRBD1. Germline CDR1 is MGHDK and CDR2 is SYGVNS. V was pared by 0 bases and J by 0 bases, with 6 bases of the junction left unmatched. The CDR3 spans 18 residues. The CDR3 sequence: CASSEYGTGGTYQETQYF. The CDR3 DNA sequence: TGTGCCAGCAGTGAATACGGGACAGGGGGTACGTACCAAGAGACCCAGTACTTC.

In its sample, this clone was seen a few times. The CDR3 coding sequence is TGTGCCAGCAGTGGGACAGGGACCGGGGAGCTGTTTTTT. Encoded protein: CASSGTGTGELFF. The chain couples TRBV25-1 to TRBJ2-2, with 8 bases that match TRBD1. CDR1 and CDR2 from the germline V gene are MGHDK and SYGVNS. The CDR3 runs to 13 residues. The V and J ends lost 4 bases and 5 bases, in that order; junction bases with no gene match: 0.

This chain connects TRBV19 to TRBJ1-1, with 10 bases lining up with TRBD1. This CDR3 spans 14 amino acids. The V gene's germline CDR1 is LNHDA and CDR2 SQIVND (reference sequence). With 5 bases clipped from V and 10 bases from J, the junction kept 10 bases outside the gene matches. The CDR3 bases are TGTGCCAGTAGTCCCGACAGGGGGCTATCTGTAGCTTTCTTT. It yields the protein CASSPDRGLSVAFF.

The V and J genes are TRBV14 and TRBJ2-5, with 8 positions matching TRBD2. Trimming at V came to 5 bases and at J to 5 bases, leaving 7 bases not matched to a gene. The CDR3 has 14 residues. CDR1 and CDR2 (germline): SGHDN, FVKESK. In DNA form, the CDR3 reads TGTGCCAGCAGCGCCGGACTAGCTCATGAGACCCAGTACTTC. Residues: CASSAGLAHETQYF.